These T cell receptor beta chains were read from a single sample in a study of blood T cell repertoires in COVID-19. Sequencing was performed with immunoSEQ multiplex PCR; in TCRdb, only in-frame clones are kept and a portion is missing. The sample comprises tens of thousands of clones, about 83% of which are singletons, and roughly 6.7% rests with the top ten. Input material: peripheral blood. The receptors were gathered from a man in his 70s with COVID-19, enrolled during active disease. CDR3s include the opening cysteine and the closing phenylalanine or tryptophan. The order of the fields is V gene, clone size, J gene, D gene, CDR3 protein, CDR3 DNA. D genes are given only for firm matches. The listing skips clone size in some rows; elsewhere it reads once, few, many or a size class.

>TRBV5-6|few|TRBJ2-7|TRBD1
CASSYPRQGGSYEQYF
TGTGCCAGCAGCTACCCCCGACAGGGGGGTTCCTACGAGCAGTACTTC
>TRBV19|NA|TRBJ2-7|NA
CASIDGTSYEQYF
TGTGCCAGTATCGACGGGACATCCTACGAGCAGTACTTC
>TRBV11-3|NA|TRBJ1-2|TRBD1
CASSFTQGVHNYGYTF
TGTGCCAGCAGCTTCACACAGGGGGTGCATAACTATGGCTACACCTTC
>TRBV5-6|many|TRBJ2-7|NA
CASSLGRFSSYEQYF
TGTGCCAGCAGCTTGGGCAGGTTCTCCTCCTACGAGCAGTACTTC
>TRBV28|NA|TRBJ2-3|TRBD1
CASSSQGAGTDTQYF
TGTGCCAGCAGTTCCCAGGGGGCTGGCACAGATACGCAGTATTTT
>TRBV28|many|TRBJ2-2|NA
CASSSRFQNTGELFF
TGTGCCAGCAGTTCGAGGTTCCAAAACACCGGGGAGCTGTTTTTT
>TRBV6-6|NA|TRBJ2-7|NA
CASSYSKAGGIDEQYF
TGTGCCAGCAGTTACTCGAAGGCAGGGGGGATCGACGAGCAGTACTTC
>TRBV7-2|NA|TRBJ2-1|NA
CASSINTNSYNEQFF
TGTGCCAGCAGCATTAATACTAACTCCTACAATGAGCAGTTCTTC
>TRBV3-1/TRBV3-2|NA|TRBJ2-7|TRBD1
CASSQDPGQGIREQYF
TGTGCCAGCAGCCAAGACCCGGGACAGGGTATAAGGGAGCAGTACTTC
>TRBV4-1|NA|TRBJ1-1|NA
CASSQGVGANTEAFF
TGCGCCAGCAGCCAAGGGGTAGGGGCGAACACTGAAGCTTTCTTT
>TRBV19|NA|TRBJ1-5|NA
CASSLGTGWHQPQHF
TGTGCCAGTAGTTTGGGAACAGGGTGGCACCAGCCCCAGCATTTT
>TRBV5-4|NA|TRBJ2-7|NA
CASSSMTEAYEQYF
TGTGCCAGCAGCTCGATGACTGAAGCCTACGAGCAGTACTTC
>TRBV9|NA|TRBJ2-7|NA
CASSAGGTLLYEQYF
TGTGCCAGCAGCGCTGGAGGGACTCTCCTCTACGAGCAGTACTTC
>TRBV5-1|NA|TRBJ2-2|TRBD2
CASSLVSGANTGELFF
TGCGCCAGCAGCTTGGTTAGCGGGGCGAACACCGGGGAGCTGTTTTTT
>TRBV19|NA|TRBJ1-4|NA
CASKDLGLGAEKLFF
TGTGCCAGTAAGGATCTGGGGCTCGGCGCTGAAAAACTGTTTTTT
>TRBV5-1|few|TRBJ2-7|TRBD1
CASSLTGGAVEQYF
TGCGCCAGCAGCTTGACAGGGGGCGCGGTCGAGCAGTACTTC
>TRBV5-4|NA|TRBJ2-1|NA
CASSSWADYNEQFF
TGTGCCAGCAGCTCGTGGGCCGATTACAATGAGCAGTTCTTC
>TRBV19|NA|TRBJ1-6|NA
CASSINSGGNSPLHF
TGTGCCAGTAGTATAAATTCGGGGGGGAATTCACCCCTCCACTTT
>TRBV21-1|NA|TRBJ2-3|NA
CASSKARQGFRTDTQYF
TGTGCCAGCAGCAAGGCAAGACAGGGATTTAGGACAGATACGCAGTATTTT
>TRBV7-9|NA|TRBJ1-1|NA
CASSRGRQFF
TGTGCCAGCAGCCGCGGGAGACAATTCTTT
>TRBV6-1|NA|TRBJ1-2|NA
CASSEAQGSIYGYTF
TGTGCCAGCAGTGAAGCGCAGGGGTCCATCTATGGCTACACCTTC
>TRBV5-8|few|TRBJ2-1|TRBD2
CASSLVGRGGRNEQFF
TGTGCCAGCAGCTTGGTAGGCCGGGGGGGCCGCAATGAGCAGTTCTTC
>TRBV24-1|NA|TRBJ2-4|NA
CATSESSGLAKNIQYF
TGTGCCACCAGTGAATCAAGCGGACTAGCCAAAAACATTCAGTACTTC
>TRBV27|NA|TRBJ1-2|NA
CASSRGFSMGYTF
TGTGCCAGCAGCCGGGGTTTCTCTATGGGCTACACCTTC
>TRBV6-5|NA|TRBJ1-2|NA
CASRTGTNFNYGYTF
TGTGCCAGCAGGACCGGGACAAATTTTAACTATGGCTACACCTTC
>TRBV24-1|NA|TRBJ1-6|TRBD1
CATSDYPRGRIAKLSSYNSPLHF
TGTGCCACCAGTGATTACCCCAGGGGGCGGATCGCGAAACTTAGCTCCTATAATTCACCCCTCCACTTT
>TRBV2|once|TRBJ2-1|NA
CASVYTGAYNEQFF
TGTGCCAGCGTCTATACAGGTGCCTACAATGAGCAGTTCTTC
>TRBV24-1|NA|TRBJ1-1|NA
CATSGAGNTEAFF
TGTGCCACCAGTGGGGCAGGGAACACTGAAGCTTTCTTT
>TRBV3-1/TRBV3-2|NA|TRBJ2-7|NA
CASSQDIGALTYEQYF
TGTGCCAGCAGCCAAGATATAGGGGCTCTTACCTACGAGCAGTACTTC
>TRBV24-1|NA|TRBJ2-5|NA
CATSALGVAQETQYF
TGTGCCACCAGTGCCTTGGGAGTTGCTCAAGAGACCCAGTACTTC